This TCR beta chain was retrieved from a study of vaccination and CD4 T cells after COVID-19. There are 12 residues in the CDR3. The ends were cut back, 4 bases at V and 8 bases at J, with 9 bases in the middle. Germline-derived CDR1 and CDR2 are SGHAT and FQNNGV. The study sequenced cultured CD4+ T cell DNA using the Oncomine TCR Beta short-read assay. Using its own MiXCR run on the PCR reads, TCRdb lists one record per CDR3 protein. The sample comprises more than 20,000 distinct CDR3 sequences, approximately 42% of which are singletons, and 4.9% rests with the top ten. Documented time point: late sampling 161 to 241 days after vaccination in a few convalescent patients. As to treatment: roughly 10-day PBMC culture with coronavirus spike peptide pools or control peptides (ViraFEST assay). T cells were expanded with peptide pools, and expanded clonotypes were identified by TCR sequencing. The authors cultured approximately 2.1 million PBMCs per well with roughly 10 IU/ml IL-2 and around 9.2 ug/ml peptide pools.

Turning to this clonotype: Its antigen remains unidentified.

The sequences come from CD4+ T cells from blood, cultured in vitro, collected about 7 months after SARS-CoV-2 vaccination. The chain joins TRBV11-2 to TRBJ2-1; possible D gene TRBD2, 6 bases. The TCR originated in a human donor who had recovered from COVID-19. Here the CDR3 reads CASSSPGDEQFF. The CDR3 DNA reads as TGTGCCAGCAGCTCCCCGGGGGATGAGCAGTTCTTC.